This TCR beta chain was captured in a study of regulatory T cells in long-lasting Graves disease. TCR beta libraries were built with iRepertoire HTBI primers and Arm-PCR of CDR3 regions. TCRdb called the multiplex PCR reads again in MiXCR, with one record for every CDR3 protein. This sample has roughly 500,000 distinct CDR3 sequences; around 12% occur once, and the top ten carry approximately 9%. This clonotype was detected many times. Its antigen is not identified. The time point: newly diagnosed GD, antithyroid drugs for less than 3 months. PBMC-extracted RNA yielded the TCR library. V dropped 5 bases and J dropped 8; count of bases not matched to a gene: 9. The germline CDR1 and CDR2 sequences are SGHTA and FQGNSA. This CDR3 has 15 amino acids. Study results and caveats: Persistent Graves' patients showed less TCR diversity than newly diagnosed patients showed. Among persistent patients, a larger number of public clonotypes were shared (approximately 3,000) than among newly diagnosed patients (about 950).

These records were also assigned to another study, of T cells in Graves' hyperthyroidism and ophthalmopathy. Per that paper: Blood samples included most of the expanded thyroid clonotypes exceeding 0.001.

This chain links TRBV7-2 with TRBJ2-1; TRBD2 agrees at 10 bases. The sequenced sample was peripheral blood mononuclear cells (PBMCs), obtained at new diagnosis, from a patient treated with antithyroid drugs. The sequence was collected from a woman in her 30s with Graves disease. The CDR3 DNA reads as TGTGCCAGCAGCAGGCGAGCGGGAGGGGGGGATGAGCAGTTCTTC. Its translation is CASSRRAGGGDEQFF.